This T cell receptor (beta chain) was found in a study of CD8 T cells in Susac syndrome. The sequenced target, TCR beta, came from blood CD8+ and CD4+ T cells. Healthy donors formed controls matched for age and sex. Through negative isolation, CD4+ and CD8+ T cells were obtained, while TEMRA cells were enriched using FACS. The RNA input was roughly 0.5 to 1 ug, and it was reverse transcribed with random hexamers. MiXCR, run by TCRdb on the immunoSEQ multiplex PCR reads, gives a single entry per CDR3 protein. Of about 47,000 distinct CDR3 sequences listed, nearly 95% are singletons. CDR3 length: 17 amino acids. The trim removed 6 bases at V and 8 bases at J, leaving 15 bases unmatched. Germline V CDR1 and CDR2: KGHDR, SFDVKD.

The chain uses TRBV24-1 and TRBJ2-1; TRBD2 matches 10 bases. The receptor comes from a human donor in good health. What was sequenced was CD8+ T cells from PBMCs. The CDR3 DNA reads TGTGCCACCAGTCCAGGGGGCCTAGCGGGAGTAGGGGATGAGCAGTTCTTC. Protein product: CATSPGGLAGVGDEQFF.